A selection of T cell receptor beta chains follows, all from one sample in a study of radiotherapy plus CTLA-4 blockade in lung cancer. The protocol was immunoSEQ multiplex PCR, while the TCRdb copy is restricted to in-frame clones and leaves out a portion. The data hold 9,500 to 15,000 clones, with about 81% observed a single time. Sequencing was performed on peripheral blood, taken from a patient treated with radiotherapy plus ipilimumab. The receptors here all came from a human donor with non-small cell lung cancer that progressed on radiotherapy plus ipilimumab. CDR3s include the opening cysteine and the closing phenylalanine or tryptophan. D genes are given only for firm matches. Some rows have no size entry. The others give once, few or many, or a class for an expanded clone.

V gene: TRBV2
clone size: .
D gene: .
J gene: TRBJ2-6
CDR3 protein: CASSDTGTGANVLTF
CDR3 DNA: TGTGCCAGCAGTGATACGGGGACTGGGGCCAACGTCCTGACTTTC

V gene: TRBV4-3
clone size: few
D gene: .
J gene: TRBJ1-4
CDR3 protein: CASSPMDAGNEKLFF
CDR3 DNA: TGCGCCAGCAGCCCGATGGACGCCGGTAATGAAAAACTGTTTTTT

V gene: TRBV19
clone size: .
D gene: .
J gene: TRBJ1-2
CDR3 protein: CASSIGQGYGYTF
CDR3 DNA: TGTGCCAGTAGTATCGGCCAGGGTTATGGCTACACCTTC

V gene: TRBV10-1
clone size: once
D gene: .
J gene: TRBJ2-7
CDR3 protein: CASSPGYPYEQYF
CDR3 DNA: TGCGCCAGCAGTCCGGGATACCCCTACGAGCAGTACTTC

V gene: TRBV4-1
clone size: .
D gene: .
J gene: TRBJ2-3
CDR3 protein: CASSQDHGGMADTQYF
CDR3 DNA: TGCGCCAGCAGCCAAGATCACGGCGGGATGGCAGATACGCAGTATTTT

V gene: TRBV11-2
clone size: .
D gene: .
J gene: TRBJ1-2
CDR3 protein: CASSSNLGKYGYTF
CDR3 DNA: TGTGCCAGCAGCTCGAACCTCGGGAAATATGGCTACACCTTC

V gene: TRBV14
clone size: .
D gene: .
J gene: TRBJ1-1
CDR3 protein: CASTKGGYSSGTFF
CDR3 DNA: TGTGCTAGCACCAAGGGCGGCTATAGCTCGGGAACTTTCTTT

V gene: TRBV7-2
clone size: few
D gene: .
J gene: TRBJ2-5
CDR3 protein: CASSAQAQETQYF
CDR3 DNA: TGTGCCAGCTCCGCACAGGCCCAAGAGACCCAGTACTTC

V gene: TRBV4-3
clone size: .
D gene: .
J gene: TRBJ2-1
CDR3 protein: CASSQSTGRNEQFF
CDR3 DNA: TGCGCCAGCAGCCAGAGCACAGGGAGGAATGAGCAGTTCTTC

V gene: TRBV13
clone size: .
D gene: .
J gene: TRBJ1-1
CDR3 protein: CASSHRDASSAFF
CDR3 DNA: TGTGCCAGCAGCCACAGGGACGCCTCTTCGGCTTTCTTT

V gene: TRBV7-9
clone size: .
D gene: .
J gene: TRBJ2-7
CDR3 protein: CASRPGGPGYEQYF
CDR3 DNA: TGTGCCAGCAGACCTGGGGGTCCGGGCTACGAGCAGTACTTC

V gene: TRBV4-1
clone size: .
D gene: TRBD2
J gene: TRBJ2-2
CDR3 protein: CASSQAGLAGALNTGELFF
CDR3 DNA: TGCGCCAGCAGCCAAGCCGGACTAGCGGGGGCCTTGAACACCGGGGAGCTGTTTTTT

V gene: TRBV5-1
clone size: .
D gene: .
J gene: TRBJ2-3
CDR3 protein: CASSFRGVEGDTQYF
CDR3 DNA: TGCGCCAGCAGCTTCCGCGGGGTAGAGGGAGATACGCAGTATTTT

V gene: TRBV19
clone size: .
D gene: TRBD1
J gene: TRBJ2-5
CDR3 protein: CASQPGQGIATQYF
CDR3 DNA: TGTGCCAGCCAGCCGGGACAGGGTATCGCGACCCAGTACTTC

V gene: TRBV7-3
clone size: once
D gene: .
J gene: TRBJ2-1
CDR3 protein: CASSSGTTNEQFF
CDR3 DNA: TGTGCCAGCAGCTCCGGGACGACCAATGAGCAGTTCTTC

V gene: TRBV29-1
clone size: once
D gene: .
J gene: TRBJ1-2
CDR3 protein: CSASSDGTDFYGYTF
CDR3 DNA: TGCAGCGCCTCCTCGGACGGTACAGACTTCTATGGCTACACCTTC

V gene: TRBV5-1
clone size: .
D gene: TRBD2
J gene: TRBJ2-3
CDR3 protein: CASSLAPRGGGTDTQYF
CDR3 DNA: TGCGCCAGCAGCTTGGCTCCGCGCGGGGGGGGCACAGATACGCAGTATTTT

V gene: TRBV6-5
clone size: .
D gene: .
J gene: TRBJ1-1
CDR3 protein: CASHWGLGPNTEAFF
CDR3 DNA: TGTGCCAGCCATTGGGGTCTTGGGCCGAACACTGAAGCTTTCTTT

V gene: TRBV4-1
clone size: .
D gene: .
J gene: TRBJ1-2
CDR3 protein: CASSKHSQNRKTYGYTF
CDR3 DNA: TGCGCCAGCAGCAAACACAGCCAGAACCGAAAGACCTATGGCTACACCTTC

V gene: TRBV18
clone size: once
D gene: TRBD1
J gene: TRBJ1-1
CDR3 protein: CASSGQGKGTEAFF
CDR3 DNA: TGTGCCAGCTCGGGACAGGGAAAAGGGACTGAAGCTTTCTTT

V gene: TRBV7-2
clone size: .
D gene: .
J gene: TRBJ2-7
CDR3 protein: CASSRTHDTHYEQYF
CDR3 DNA: TGTGCCAGCAGCCGAACCCATGACACACACTACGAGCAGTACTTC

V gene: TRBV6-5
clone size: once
D gene: .
J gene: TRBJ2-2
CDR3 protein: CASSYSGQPTGELFF
CDR3 DNA: TGTGCCAGCAGTTACTCTGGGCAGCCCACCGGGGAGCTGTTTTTT

V gene: TRBV23-1
clone size: few
D gene: .
J gene: TRBJ2-7
CDR3 protein: CASSQPTGYEQYF
CDR3 DNA: TGCGCCAGCAGTCAACCGACTGGCTACGAGCAGTACTTC

V gene: TRBV29-1
clone size: .
D gene: .
J gene: TRBJ2-5
CDR3 protein: CSGRTDLETQYF
CDR3 DNA: TGCAGCGGGAGGACAGACCTAGAGACCCAGTACTTC

V gene: TRBV7-2
clone size: .
D gene: TRBD2
J gene: TRBJ2-1
CDR3 protein: CASSRGLAGGGNEQFF
CDR3 DNA: TGTGCCAGCAGCCGCGGACTAGCGGGGGGTGGCAATGAGCAGTTCTTC

V gene: TRBV7-2
clone size: .
D gene: .
J gene: TRBJ1-2
CDR3 protein: CASSLAADPGGGYTF
CDR3 DNA: TGTGCCAGCAGCTTAGCGGCGGACCCAGGTGGTGGCTACACCTTC

V gene: TRBV27
clone size: .
D gene: .
J gene: TRBJ1-1
CDR3 protein: CASSSGVMNTEAFF
CDR3 DNA: TGTGCCAGCAGTAGTGGGGTTATGAACACTGAAGCTTTCTTT

V gene: TRBV19
clone size: .
D gene: .
J gene: TRBJ1-2
CDR3 protein: CASSVTGAVGYTF
CDR3 DNA: TGTGCCAGTAGTGTGACAGGTGCAGTTGGCTACACCTTC

V gene: TRBV5-1
clone size: .
D gene: TRBD1
J gene: TRBJ2-3
CDR3 protein: CASSPQGADTQYF
CDR3 DNA: TGCGCCAGCAGCCCCCAGGGGGCAGATACGCAGTATTTT

V gene: TRBV18
clone size: .
D gene: .
J gene: TRBJ1-2
CDR3 protein: CASSPREFNYGYTF
CDR3 DNA: TGTGCCAGCTCACCGAGGGAGTTTAACTATGGCTACACCTTC

V gene: TRBV13
clone size: .
D gene: .
J gene: TRBJ2-2
CDR3 protein: CASRSGTENTGELFF
CDR3 DNA: TGTGCCAGCAGATCCGGGACGGAGAACACCGGGGAGCTGTTTTTT

V gene: TRBV27
clone size: .
D gene: .
J gene: TRBJ2-3
CDR3 protein: CASGFTGRPDTQYF
CDR3 DNA: TGTGCCAGCGGATTTACGGGCCGCCCAGATACGCAGTATTTT

V gene: TRBV7-9
clone size: .
D gene: TRBD2
J gene: TRBJ2-1
CDR3 protein: CASSLRTPLAGGKYNEQFF
CDR3 DNA: TGTGCCAGCAGCTTGAGGACTCCCTTGGCCGGGGGGAAATACAATGAGCAGTTCTTC

V gene: TRBV2
clone size: .
D gene: .
J gene: TRBJ1-4
CDR3 protein: CASMFRSNEKLFF
CDR3 DNA: TGTGCCAGCATGTTTAGGAGTAATGAAAAACTGTTTTTT

V gene: TRBV19
clone size: .
D gene: .
J gene: TRBJ1-6
CDR3 protein: CASSAPGFYNSPLHF
CDR3 DNA: TGTGCCAGTAGTGCGCCGGGGTTCTATAATTCACCCCTCCACTTT

V gene: TRBV2
clone size: .
D gene: TRBD1
J gene: TRBJ2-2
CDR3 protein: CASRNRGSGELFF
CDR3 DNA: TGTGCCAGCAGGAACAGGGGGAGCGGGGAGCTGTTTTTT

V gene: TRBV7-2
clone size: .
D gene: TRBD2
J gene: TRBJ2-5
CDR3 protein: CASSLRGLAVKTQYF
CDR3 DNA: TGTGCCAGCAGCTTACGGGGACTAGCGGTGAAGACCCAGTACTTC

V gene: TRBV7-2
clone size: .
D gene: .
J gene: TRBJ2-3
CDR3 protein: CASSGSLPTDTQYF
CDR3 DNA: TGTGCCAGCAGCGGCTCTCTCCCCACAGATACGCAGTATTTT

V gene: TRBV29-1
clone size: few
D gene: TRBD1
J gene: TRBJ2-7
CDR3 protein: CSVPQGQEQYF
CDR3 DNA: TGCAGCGTTCCACAGGGGCAGGAGCAGTACTTC

V gene: TRBV6-5
clone size: .
D gene: .
J gene: TRBJ2-7
CDR3 protein: CASSYVEGFNEQYF
CDR3 DNA: TGTGCCAGCAGTTACGTAGAAGGGTTCAACGAGCAGTACTTC

V gene: TRBV5-1
clone size: few
D gene: .
J gene: TRBJ2-2
CDR3 protein: CASSLDRTNTGELFF
CDR3 DNA: TGCGCCAGCAGCTTGGACCGGACGAACACCGGGGAGCTGTTTTTT

V gene: TRBV6-1
clone size: .
D gene: .
J gene: TRBJ1-1
CDR3 protein: CATGLLNTEAFF
CDR3 DNA: TGTGCCACGGGGCTCTTGAACACTGAAGCTTTCTTT

V gene: TRBV18
clone size: .
D gene: .
J gene: TRBJ1-2
CDR3 protein: CASSLNSIDYGYTF
CDR3 DNA: TGTGCCAGCTCCCTAAACTCGATAGACTATGGCTACACCTTC

V gene: TRBV5-1
clone size: .
D gene: .
J gene: TRBJ2-3
CDR3 protein: CASSAGQLTDTQYF
CDR3 DNA: TGCGCCAGTTCGGCGGGACAGCTTACAGATACGCAGTATTTT

V gene: TRBV5-1
clone size: .
D gene: .
J gene: TRBJ1-1
CDR3 protein: CASSPIDRNHGAFF
CDR3 DNA: TGCGCCAGCAGCCCGATTGACAGAAACCATGGAGCTTTCTTT

V gene: TRBV6-5
clone size: .
D gene: .
J gene: TRBJ1-2
CDR3 protein: CASRQATGWGGGYTF
CDR3 DNA: TGTGCCAGCAGACAAGCAACAGGGTGGGGCGGGGGCTACACCTTC

V gene: TRBV4-1
clone size: .
D gene: .
J gene: TRBJ2-5
CDR3 protein: CASSQPGGETQYF
CDR3 DNA: TGCGCCAGCAGCCAACCAGGGGGGGAGACCCAGTACTTC

V gene: TRBV19
clone size: .
D gene: .
J gene: TRBJ2-1
CDR3 protein: CASSRTARVEQFF
CDR3 DNA: TGTGCCAGTAGTAGGACAGCTCGGGTTGAGCAGTTCTTC

V gene: TRBV7-2
clone size: .
D gene: .
J gene: TRBJ2-5
CDR3 protein: CASSLEVRETQYF
CDR3 DNA: TGTGCCAGCAGCTTAGAGGTGAGAGAGACCCAGTACTTC

V gene: TRBV4-1
clone size: .
D gene: .
J gene: TRBJ1-2
CDR3 protein: CASSQGGVGYTF
CDR3 DNA: TGCGCCAGCAGCCAAGGTGGGGTTGGCTACACCTTC

V gene: TRBV10-3
clone size: .
D gene: TRBD1
J gene: TRBJ2-7
CDR3 protein: CASAPGTGSREQYF
CDR3 DNA: TGTGCCAGTGCTCCCGGGACAGGGTCACGCGAGCAGTACTTC

V gene: TRBV5-1
clone size: .
D gene: TRBD1
J gene: TRBJ2-2
CDR3 protein: CASLRGLNLDTGELFF
CDR3 DNA: TGCGCCAGCCTCAGGGGGCTTAATTTGGACACCGGGGAGCTGTTTTTT

V gene: TRBV5-4
clone size: .
D gene: .
J gene: TRBJ1-1
CDR3 protein: CASSPFMDRPTGTEAFF
CDR3 DNA: TGTGCCAGCAGCCCCTTTATGGACAGACCAACGGGAACTGAAGCTTTCTTT

V gene: TRBV5-1
clone size: .
D gene: .
J gene: TRBJ2-3
CDR3 protein: CASSLALQKPTDTQYF
CDR3 DNA: TGCGCCAGCAGCTTGGCCTTGCAGAAACCCACAGATACGCAGTATTTT

V gene: TRBV6-5
clone size: .
D gene: .
J gene: TRBJ2-7
CDR3 protein: CASSSPPPSYEQYF
CDR3 DNA: TGTGCCAGCAGTTCCCCGCCACCTAGCTACGAGCAGTACTTC

V gene: TRBV6-9
clone size: .
D gene: .
J gene: TRBJ1-5
CDR3 protein: CASSERRGGNQPQHF
CDR3 DNA: TGTGCCAGCAGTGAACGCAGGGGAGGGAATCAGCCCCAGCATTTT

V gene: TRBV6-5
clone size: .
D gene: .
J gene: TRBJ1-5
CDR3 protein: CASQGGASNQPQHF
CDR3 DNA: TGTGCCAGCCAAGGGGGGGCGAGCAATCAGCCCCAGCATTTT

V gene: TRBV6-1
clone size: .
D gene: .
J gene: TRBJ1-2
CDR3 protein: CASSVPGYGYTF
CDR3 DNA: TGTGCCAGCAGTGTACCGGGCTATGGCTACACCTTC

V gene: TRBV5-1
clone size: .
D gene: TRBD1
J gene: TRBJ2-3
CDR3 protein: CASSFGQGFDTQYF
CDR3 DNA: TGCGCCAGCAGCTTTGGACAGGGGTTCGATACGCAGTATTTT